The 25 T cell receptor beta chains given below trace back to one sample, sequenced in a study of blood T cells in healthy people across ages. Primers used in a second PCR of roughly 6 to 12 cycles were a sample-barcoded 5' primer and a J-beta primer mix. TCRdb reprocessed the 5' RACE reads via MiXCR and lists one record per CDR3 protein. Of fewer than 600,000 distinct CDR3 sequences in the sample, about 29% are singletons; the top ten hold about 3.3%. The data were also submitted as part of a second study, on T cells of mothers and their children.

The specimen was blood. The receptors were sampled from a boy aged 2-9 years in good health.

The CDR3: CASSPTGTGFYEQYF. Written as DNA, the CDR3 is TGTGCCAGCAGTCCTACCGGGACAGGATTTTACGAGCAGTACTTC. The chain links TRBV12-3 or TRBV12-4 to TRBJ2-5, with 8 nucleotides matching TRBD1. Gene TRBJ2-7 matches the end of the DNA better, so the J call may be wrong. The CDR3 consists of 15 residues.

This sequence joins TRBV7-9 and TRBJ2-3; D possibly matches TRBD1 or TRBD2 (5 bases each). V gave up 5 bases and J gave up 6 bases, with 21 bases separating them. The CDR3 totals 16 residues. Germline values: CDR1 SEHNR, CDR2 FQNEAQ (reference sequence). The CDR3 DNA follows: TGTGCCAGCAGCCGAGGGGTGGGGGATTTGGCGGATACGCAGTATTTT. The encoded protein is CASSRGVGDLADTQYF.

This clonotype has at least ten counts. This chain joins TRBV9 and TRBJ2-4; the D call may be TRBD1 or TRBD2 (5 bases each). The CDR3 spans 16 residues. The germline gives CDR1 SGDLS, CDR2 YYNGEE. Trimming left V 0 bases short and J 0 bases short, with 10 bases between. CDR3 coding DNA: TGTGCCAGCAGCGTAGGACCGGGGACAGCCAAAAACATTCAGTACTTC. Translation gives CASSVGPGTAKNIQYF.

This clonotype was seen repeatedly, ten times or more. The J gene is TRBJ2-5, the V gene TRBV7-3; unclear D gene. V was pared by 0 bases and J by 7 bases, with 9 bases between. The CDR3 sequence is 13 residues long. The germline V gene encodes CDR1 SGHTA and CDR2 FQGTGA. The CDR3 nucleotides are TGTGCCAGCAGCTTAACCCCCGCCGGGACCCAGTACTTC. It translates to CASSLTPAGTQYF.

The chain employs TRBV20-1 and TRBJ2-5, with D possibly matching TRBD1 (6 bases). Germline assignment: CDR1 DFQATT and CDR2 SNEGSKA (reference sequence). Between the trimmed V and J ends, which lost 2 bases and 2 bases, there was a span of 15 bases. CDR3 length: 15 residues. For the CDR3, the DNA is TGCAGTGCTAGACCGGGACCCAGGGGACAAGAGACCCAGTACTTC. It specifies CSARPGPRGQETQYF.

The chain combines TRBV7-2 with TRBJ2-7, with D tentatively TRBD1 (6 bases). The CDR3 is 13 residues long. The germline V gene encodes CDR1 SGHTA and CDR2 FQGNSA. V dropped 4 bases and J dropped 1 base, with 8 bases sitting between them. CDR3 sequence: CASSSDRSYEQYF. The CDR3 coding sequence is TGTGCCAGCAGCTCCGACAGGTCCTACGAGCAGTACTTC.

The genes are TRBV3-1 and TRBJ2-2; D possibly corresponds to TRBD2 (5 bases). Germline V gene data show CDR1 as LGHDT and CDR2 as YNNKEL (reference sequence). The ends were cut back, 1 base at V and 4 bases at J, with 7 bases in the middle. The CDR3 length is 14 residues. DNA of the CDR3: TGTGCCAGCAGCCAAGGCCGGGGCACCGGGGAGCTGTTTTTT. Translating gives CASSQGRGTGELFF.

This clonotype showed up just once. The genes are TRBV20-1 and TRBJ1-2; D is uncertain. CDR1 and CDR2 (germline): DFQATT, SNEGSKA (reference sequence). Trimming removed 3 bases from V and 4 bases from J, with 12 bases in between. CDR3 length: 13 amino acids. The CDR3 spells CSARGRALYGYTF. As DNA, the CDR3 is TGCAGTGCTAGGGGGAGGGCTCTCTATGGCTACACCTTC.

This chain uses TRBV11-2 with TRBJ2-3, with 9 bases aligning to TRBD1. This CDR3 has 15 amino acids. V trimming: 6 bases; J trimming: 5 bases; junction bases outside the gene matches: 9. CDR1 and CDR2 from the germline V gene are SGHAT and FQNNGV. The chain's CDR3 is CASSSEGTGIDTQYF. In nucleotides, the CDR3 is TGTGCCAGCAGTTCGGAAGGGACAGGGATAGATACGCAGTATTTT.

The table lists this clonotype with many counts. The rearrangement joins TRBV4-3 to TRBJ2-5; 9 bases are shared with TRBD2. The CDR3 runs to 17 residues. Germline assignment: CDR1 LGHNA and CDR2 YSLEER. V trimming: 0 bases; J trimming: 2 bases; junction bases outside the gene matches: 7. In nucleotides, the CDR3 is TGCGCCAGCAGCCAAGATCTGGGCGGGGGGGGGCAAGAGACCCAGTACTTC. Translating gives CASSQDLGGGGQETQYF.

This chain connects TRBV7-3 to TRBJ2-3; D not resolved. In germline, CDR1 is SGHTA, CDR2 FQGTGA. Trimming took 4 bases from V and 5 from J, leaving 10 bases between them. This CDR3 has 13 residues. In nucleotides, the CDR3 is TGTGCCAGCAGCTACCGGGCTGGAGATACGCAGTATTTT. It encodes CASSYRAGDTQYF.

This clonotype showed up just a few times. V is TRBV12-3 or TRBV12-4 and J is TRBJ1-1; 9 bases are a match to TRBD1. The CDR3 sequence is 18 residues long. V was clipped by 6 bases and J by 2 bases; unmatched bases: 16. The DNA for the CDR3 is TGTGCCAGCAGCCCCCCCGGGACAGGGATCCCAATTAACACTGAAGCTTTCTTT. Translated: CASSPPGTGIPINTEAFF.

The chain uses TRBV4-3 and TRBJ1-2; D is undetermined. The CDR3 runs to 15 residues. V was clipped by 5 bases and J by 5 bases, with 18 bases between them. The germline V gene has CDR1 LGHNA and CDR2 YSLEER. The CDR3 is CASSTSVDWLYGYTF. DNA for the CDR3: TGCGCCAGCAGCACCTCGGTTGATTGGCTTTATGGCTACACCTTC.

The V gene is TRBV12-3 or TRBV12-4, the J gene TRBJ1-3; D unclear. V was cut by 6 bases and J by 2 bases, with 8 bases left in between. This CDR3 region has 13 residues. The DNA of the CDR3 is TGTGCCAGCAGCGAGTCTACTGGAAACACCATATATTTT. Residues: CASSESTGNTIYF.

This clonotype was seen a handful of times. The gene calls are TRBV11-2 and TRBJ2-3; the match to TRBD2 covers 12 bases. CDR1 is SGHAT and CDR2 is FQNNGV in the germline V gene. The J segment lost 2 bases and the V segment lost 1 base, leaving 1 base of the junction unmatched. This CDR3 spans 16 amino acids. The CDR3 DNA sequence: TGTGCCAGCAGCTTAGGACTAGCGGGAGCCACAGATACGCAGTATTTT. As protein: CASSLGLAGATDTQYF.

The chain recombines TRBV29-1 with TRBJ1-4; D is perhaps TRBD1 (5 bases). The CDR3 sequence is 15 residues long. The germline V gene has CDR1 SQVTM and CDR2 ANQGSEA. V was shortened by 6 bases and J by 6 bases, with 20 bases between the two germline ends. The CDR3 nucleotides are TGCAGCGTCGGACGTGGGACCCCAAGGGATGAAAAACTGTTTTTT. Translated, it gives CSVGRGTPRDEKLFF.

The chain has TRBV29-1 and TRBJ2-1; 9 bases fit TRBD1. This CDR3 spans 15 amino acids. With V trimmed by 3 bases and J by 2 bases, 5 bases remained unmatched. Germline CDR1 reads SQVTM; CDR2 reads ANQGSEA. As DNA, the CDR3 is TGCAGCGTTGAGGAGGGACAGGGCCCCTACAATGAGCAGTTCTTC. Translating gives CSVEEGQGPYNEQFF.

This clonotype was seen a single time. V gene TRBV28 combines with J gene TRBJ2-7; 11 nucleotides line up with TRBD2. J gave up 0 bases and V 6 bases, and 4 bases lay outside the gene matches. This CDR3 has 15 residues. Per the germline V gene, CDR1 is MDHEN and CDR2 is SYDVKM. CDR3 DNA: TGTGCCAGCAGGAGGGGACTAGCGGCCTCCTACGAGCAGTACTTC. It is translated as CASRRGLAASYEQYF.

The table lists this clonotype with a few counts. The chain links TRBV25-1 to TRBJ2-5; perhaps TRBD2 as D (5 bases). The better agreement between TRBJ2-7 and the DNA end casts doubt on the J call. The CDR3 runs to 13 residues. The germline V gene has CDR1 MGHDK and CDR2 SYGVNS. The CDR3 is CASSEYPRGEQYF. The CDR3 DNA reads TGTGCCAGCAGTGAATACCCCCGGGGCGAGCAGTACTTC.

The chain joins TRBV12-3 or TRBV12-4 to TRBJ1-5; 9 nucleotides agree with TRBD1. The CDR3 is made up of 16 amino acids. V shed 5 bases, J shed 7 bases, and the junction held 12 bases outside the gene matches. The DNA for the CDR3 is TGTGCCAGCAGTCCACAACAGGGGGCTCACAGACAGCCCCAGCATTTT. It specifies CASSPQQGAHRQPQHF.

This clonotype was picked up a small number of times. A junction boundary mismatches the germline segment, possibly from a read error. The V and J genes are TRBV28 and TRBJ2-5; TRBD1 matches at 7 bases. CDR1 and CDR2 from the germline V gene are MDHEN and SYDVKM. This CDR3 is 13 amino acids long. CDR3 region: CASSRRQGETLYF. CDR3 DNA: TGTGCCAGCAGCCGGAGACAGGGAGAGACCCTGTACTTC. Together with reference TRBV28 and TRBJ2-5, the CDR3 gives the full variable domain: DVKVTQSSRYLVKRTGEKVFLECVQDMDHENMFWYRQDPGLGLRLIYFSYDVKMKEKGDIPEGYSVSREKKERFSLILESASTNQTSMYLCASSRRQGETLYFGPGTRLLVL.

The chain carries TRBV3-1 and TRBJ2-7; tentative D call: TRBD1 (5 bases). CDR1 is LGHDT, CDR2 YNNKEL, per germline (reference sequence). CDR3 length equals 13 residues. Trimming removed 0 bases from V and 5 bases from J, with 8 bases in between. Here the CDR3 reads CASSQDIRDEQYF. Here the CDR3 DNA reads TGTGCCAGCAGCCAAGATATCAGGGACGAGCAGTACTTC.

The chain has TRBV5-5 and TRBJ2-7, with a possible D match to TRBD1 (6 bases). This CDR3 is 16 amino acids long. Between the trimmed V and J ends, which lost 0 bases and 0 bases, there was a span of 13 bases. Germline V gives CDR1 SGHKS, CDR2 YYEKEE (reference sequence). CDR3 amino acids: CASSLEPGHLSYEQYF. CDR3 nucleotide sequence: TGTGCCAGCAGCTTGGAGCCGGGACACCTCTCCTACGAGCAGTACTTC.

This chain uses TRBV2 with TRBJ2-5, with 11 bases lining up with TRBD2. Germline CDR1 SNHLY, CDR2 FYNNEI. The CDR3 is 14 residues long. The V segment lost 6 bases and the J segment 3 bases; nucleotides outside the gene matches: 3. The CDR3 DNA sequence: TGTGCCAGCAGACAGGGACTAGCGGAAGAGACCCAGTACTTC. Its protein product is CASRQGLAEETQYF.

This rearrangement joins TRBV6-5 to TRBJ2-2; D call uncertain. Germline lookup yields CDR1 MNHEY and CDR2 SVGAGI. The CDR3 covers 13 residues. V lost 9 bases to trimming and J lost 2 bases, with 10 bases between them. CDR3 nucleotide sequence: TGTGCCAGTTCGGCGATAAACACCGGGGAGCTGTTTTTT. Translation: CASSAINTGELFF.